The rows below give T cell receptor beta chains drawn from one sample of a study of blood T cell repertoires in COVID-19. Sequencing was performed with immunoSEQ multiplex PCR; in TCRdb, only in-frame clones are kept and a portion is missing. The sample yields approximately 80,000 clones, roughly 80% seen once. The sample was peripheral blood. The source of these receptors is a human donor in a cohort sampled during active COVID-19. Each CDR3 is given with its conserved first and last residue. A D gene is named only where the DNA matches it firmly. A clone size is listed for some rows: how often the clone was seen (once, few, many), or a class if it is expanded.

D,V,size,J,DNA,CDR3
.,TRBV19,.,TRBJ1-2,TGTGCCAGTAGTACCGACTGGTTCATGACTAACTATGGCTACACCTTC,CASSTDWFMTNYGYTF
TRBD2,TRBV20-1,.,TRBJ2-5,TGCAGTGCTAGTTCTAGCGGGGGGAAAGAGACCCAGTACTTC,CSASSSGGKETQYF
TRBD2,TRBV14,.,TRBJ2-3,TGTGCCAGCAGCCATCCGACTAGCTCCACAGATACGCAGTATTTT,CASSHPTSSTDTQYF
.,TRBV6-1,.,TRBJ1-5,TGTGCCAGCAGTGAAGCGCGCGGGATTAGCAATCAGCCCCAGCATTTT,CASSEARGISNQPQHF
.,TRBV5-1,.,TRBJ1-5,TGCGCCAGCAGCCCCTCCCCCGACGGGAATCAGCCCCAGCATTTT,CASSPSPDGNQPQHF
TRBD1,TRBV5-1,.,TRBJ1-1,TGCGCCAGCAGCTGGGACATTTCGGACAGGGGAGTCAACACTGAAGCTTTCTTT,CASSWDISDRGVNTEAFF
TRBD1,TRBV18,.,TRBJ1-6,TGTGCCAGCTCACCCTCGGGGGGACAGGGGAATTCACCCCTCCACTTT,CASSPSGGQGNSPLHF
.,TRBV20-1,.,TRBJ1-2,TGCAGTGCTAGTCGTGGGCCACTGGGCTACACCTTC,CSASRGPLGYTF
TRBD2,TRBV5-5,.,TRBJ2-7,TGTGCCAGCAGCTTGGGGGGACTAGCGGGCGAGCAGTACTTC,CASSLGGLAGEQYF
.,TRBV7-9,.,TRBJ1-2,TGTGCCAGCAGCTTAGAAGCCAGGGATGGCTACACCTTC,CASSLEARDGYTF
TRBD1,TRBV7-3,.,TRBJ1-2,TGTGCCAGCAGCCCCACAGTGGGGACAGGGGTCTATGGCTACACCTTC,CASSPTVGTGVYGYTF
TRBD1,TRBV19,.,TRBJ1-5,TGTGCCAGTAGTATCCGGACAGGCCCATATAGCAATCAGCCCCAGCATTTT,CASSIRTGPYSNQPQHF
TRBD1,TRBV6-5,.,TRBJ2-2,TGTGCCAGCGCCCGGGGACAGACACGCACCGGGGAGCTGTTTTTT,CASARGQTRTGELFF
.,TRBV5-1,.,TRBJ1-5,TGCGCCAGCAGCTTGGGCCCCGACGGGTTCAATCAGCCCCAGCATTTT,CASSLGPDGFNQPQHF
.,TRBV25-1,few,TRBJ1-2,TGTGCCAGCAGTGAAATACAGGTGGTGGGTGGCTACACCTTC,CASSEIQVVGGYTF
TRBD2,TRBV11-2,.,TRBJ2-5,TGTGCCAGCAGCCCTCGGTTTAGCGGGGGGACAGAGACCCAGTACTTC,CASSPRFSGGTETQYF
.,TRBV4-1,.,TRBJ1-4,TGCGCCAGCAGCCAAACAGGGCTTCCTAATGAAAAACTGTTTTTT,CASSQTGLPNEKLFF
.,TRBV3-1/TRBV3-2,few,TRBJ1-1,TGTGCCAGCAGCCTCAGGGGTGGTATGGACACTGAAGCTTTCTTT,CASSLRGGMDTEAFF
TRBD2,TRBV7-2,once,TRBJ2-5,TGTGCCAGCAGCTTAGGGGCTAGCGGGGGCCAAGAGACCCAGTACTTC,CASSLGASGGQETQYF
.,TRBV4-1,.,TRBJ2-7,TGCGCCAGCAGCCAACCCCCTAACTACGAGCAGTACTTC,CASSQPPNYEQYF
.,TRBV6-1,.,TRBJ2-7,TGTGCCAGCAGTGAATATACCTCTTACAGGGCCCTCTCCTACGAGCAGTACTTC,CASSEYTSYRALSYEQYF
TRBD2,TRBV3-1/TRBV3-2,.,TRBJ2-1,TGTGCCAGCAGCCCCTATGGCGGGGGTAAGAATGAGCAGTTCTTC,CASSPYGGGKNEQFF
.,TRBV19,.,TRBJ2-7,TGTGCCAGTAGTAAGACGGGCTCCTACGAGCAGTACTTC,CASSKTGSYEQYF
.,TRBV9,.,TRBJ2-1,TGTGCCAGCAGCGGGCCAGGGTCTTACAATGAGCAGTTCTTC,CASSGPGSYNEQFF
TRBD1,TRBV28,few,TRBJ2-7,TGTGCCAGCAGTCTCCCGACAGGGTTGAGCTACGAGCAGTACTTC,CASSLPTGLSYEQYF
.,TRBV2,.,TRBJ1-4,TGTGCCAGCAGTTCCCCCCAGGGCAGAGGGTTTTTT,CASSSPQGRGFF
.,TRBV15,.,TRBJ1-3,TGTGCCACCAGCAGAGCCCAGGGTCGAAACACCATATATTTT,CATSRAQGRNTIYF
.,TRBV2,.,TRBJ2-3,TGTGCCAGCAGTCCCATAGTCACAGATACGCAGTATTTT,CASSPIVTDTQYF
TRBD1,TRBV7-2,.,TRBJ1-4,TGTGCCAGCAGCCCGGGACAGGGGGCGTATGGTAATGAAAAACTGTTTTTT,CASSPGQGAYGNEKLFF
.,TRBV7-3,.,TRBJ2-6,TGTGCCAGCAGCTTAAATGGCCCTGGGGCCAACGTCCTGACTTTC,CASSLNGPGANVLTF
TRBD2,TRBV4-2,.,TRBJ2-1,TGTGCCAGCAGCCTATCCGGGACTAGCGGGGGGGGGAGGTACAATGAGCAGTTCTTC,CASSLSGTSGGGRYNEQFF
TRBD1,TRBV7-2,.,TRBJ2-5,TGTGCCAGCAGCTCCAGACAGGGGGAGACCCAGTACTTC,CASSSRQGETQYF
TRBD2,TRBV5-1,.,TRBJ2-3,TGCGCCAGCAGCTCGGGACTAGCGGGGCCAGCTCTTGATACGCAGTATTTT,CASSSGLAGPALDTQYF
.,TRBV9,.,TRBJ1-6,TGTGCCAGCAGCGTAGCAGGGGATGATTCACCCCTCCACTTT,CASSVAGDDSPLHF
TRBD2,TRBV2,.,TRBJ2-7,TGTGCCAGCCGTCTAGCGGGGGGGTTTACCTACGAGCAGTACTTC,CASRLAGGFTYEQYF
TRBD1,TRBV19,.,TRBJ1-5,TGTGCCAGTAGTAGTGGACAGGATAGCAATCAGCCCCAGCATTTT,CASSSGQDSNQPQHF
.,TRBV10-2,.,TRBJ1-2,TGCGCCAGCAGTGATAGAGGAATCGCAACCTTC,CASSDRGIATF
.,TRBV19,.,TRBJ1-2,TGTGCCAGTAGCCAGTCCCGAGGAAACTATGGCTACACCTTC,CASSQSRGNYGYTF
.,TRBV20-1,.,TRBJ1-2,TGCAGTGCCAGGGGACCCGATGGCTACACCTTC,CSARGPDGYTF
TRBD1,TRBV2,.,TRBJ1-1,TGTGCCAGCAGGACGCAGGGGGCCACTGAAGCTTTCTTT,CASRTQGATEAFF
TRBD1,TRBV3-1/TRBV3-2,once,TRBJ1-3,TGTGCCAGCAGCCGACGAAAGGGGGCCTGTGGAAACACCATATATTTT,CASSRRKGACGNTIYF